Following are 32 T cell receptor beta chains from one sample sequenced in a study of human T cells and chemical hapten exposure. TCRdb reprocessed the RACE reads via MiXCR and lists one record per CDR3 protein. The sample has 42,000 or so distinct CDR3 sequences, 8.9% seen once. Time point noted: patch test 2, 6 weeks after DPC sensitization. The treatment is: therapeutic diphenylcyclopropenone sensitization with weekly scalp DPC. The source was whole blood, collected in connection with sensitization to the hapten diphenylcyclopropenone (DPC). The receptors originated from a woman aged 40 to 50 with alopecia areata. Some clones in this sample may be carry-over from other donors' samples.

CDR3 DNA: TGTGCCAGTCGGGACGCCAATTATCAGCCCCAGCATTTT. Translated, it gives CASRDANYQPQHF. The V and J genes are TRBV19 and TRBJ1-5; D possibly corresponds to TRBD1 (5 bases). Per the germline V gene, CDR1 is LNHDA and CDR2 is SQIVND (reference sequence). The CDR3 extends over 13 amino acids. V lost 8 bases, J lost 5 bases, and 13 bases lay in between.

In this sample, this clonotype turned up many times. The V gene is TRBV6-2 or TRBV6-3, the J gene TRBJ1-1; 12 positions match TRBD1. This CDR3 has 18 amino acids. With V trimmed by 4 bases and J by 5 bases, 14 bases remained unmatched. The germline V gene has CDR1 MNHEY and CDR2 SVGEGT. The CDR3, as DNA: TGTGCCAGCAGTTTTTCCACCGGGACAGGGGGCGTAGGGACTGAAGCTTTCTTT. It codes for CASSFSTGTGGVGTEAFF.

This clonotype was counted at least ten times. V gene TRBV7-9 combines with J gene TRBJ2-7; 7 nucleotides line up with TRBD1. Trimming took 5 bases from V and 2 from J; bases not matched to a gene: 9. The CDR3 extends over 15 amino acids. Germline CDR1 and CDR2: SEHNR and FQNEAQ (reference sequence). The CDR3 coding sequence is TGTGCCAGCAGCCAAATAGGGACAGCGGCCTACGAGCAGTACTTC. Protein: CASSQIGTAAYEQYF.

This clonotype was counted many times. This chain links TRBV29-1 with TRBJ2-3; 9 bases align to TRBD2. The CDR3 totals 13 residues. The junction had 4 bases not matched to a gene; V was cut back by 5 bases and J by 4 bases. In germline, CDR1 is SQVTM, CDR2 ANQGSEA. The CDR3 nucleotides read TGCAGCGTTCAGCGGGGGGCAGCAGATACGCAGTATTTT. Protein: CSVQRGAADTQYF.

This clonotype was counted ten times or more. This chain connects TRBV7-9 to TRBJ2-3, with D perhaps TRBD1 (6 bases). The V gene's germline CDR1 is SEHNR and CDR2 FQNEAQ (reference sequence). Deletions cut 3 bases from V and 5 bases from J, with 9 bases between. The CDR3 has 13 amino acids. The CDR3 is CASSLGARDTQYF. Written as DNA, the CDR3 is TGTGCCAGCAGCTTGGGGGCCCGAGATACGCAGTATTTT.

This clonotype was recorded many times. The chain couples TRBV7-8 to TRBJ2-5; TRBD2 matches at 12 bases. The junction had 11 bases not matched to a gene; V was cut back by 2 bases and J by 4 bases. Germline CDR1 reads SGHVS; CDR2 reads FQNEAQ. The CDR3 covers 18 residues. The CDR3 sequence: CASSLTASGGAASETQYF. CDR3 nucleotide sequence: TGTGCCAGCAGCTTAACAGCTAGCGGGGGGGCCGCGTCAGAGACCCAGTACTTC.

This clonotype was detected ten times or more. The chain employs TRBV12-3 or TRBV12-4 and TRBJ1-6; maybe TRBD1 (6 bases). The CDR3 length is 17 residues. Between the trimmed V and J ends, which lost 5 bases and 7 bases, there was a span of 21 bases. In nucleotides, the CDR3 is TGTGCCAGCAGTCCTCGGGGCGGGGGCGCGTCCAATTCACCCCTCCACTTT. Translating gives CASSPRGGGASNSPLHF.

This clonotype was seen more than once but under ten times. The rearrangement links TRBV6-7 to TRBJ1-5; 8 nucleotides line up with TRBD1. TRBV6-7 belongs to the ORF category, with a function that is uncertain. The length of the CDR3 is 12 residues. J gave up 9 bases and V 6 bases, and 4 bases lay outside the gene matches. The DNA of the CDR3 is TGTGCCAGCAGCCTGGACAGGGCGCCCCAGCATTTT. This encodes CASSLDRAPQHF.

Ten or more counts support this clonotype. This chain joins TRBV11-2 and TRBJ2-6; D remains unclear. V was pared by 0 bases and J by 0 bases, with 3 bases between. Germline CDR1 SGHAT, CDR2 FQNNGV. This CDR3 has 15 residues. The CDR3 loop is CASSLDSSGANVLTF. CDR3 DNA sequence: TGTGCCAGCAGCTTAGATAGCTCTGGGGCCAACGTCCTGACTTTC.

This clonotype has just a few counts. The rearrangement links TRBV5-1 to TRBJ2-5, with no clear D. Trimming pared 0 bases from V and 5 bases from J, leaving 17 bases between. The CDR3 has 16 amino acids. CDR1 SGHRS and CDR2 YFSETQ come from the germline V gene. The CDR3 DNA follows: TGCGCCAGCAGCTTGGGGACCGAACCCGAAGGGGAGACCCAGTACTTC. This codes for CASSLGTEPEGETQYF.

The table lists this clonotype with many counts. V gene TRBV9 combines with J gene TRBJ1-6; maybe TRBD1 (5 bases). Trimming left V 0 bases short and J 1 base short, with 14 bases between. The CDR3 runs 18 residues. Germline V gene sequence: CDR1 SGDLS, CDR2 YYNGEE. The CDR3 sequence: CASSVGREEESYNSPLHF. The CDR3 DNA reads as TGTGCCAGCAGCGTAGGCAGGGAAGAGGAGTCCTATAATTCACCCCTCCACTTT.

This clonotype was detected ten times or more. CDR3 sequence reads: CSGSSGGIYEQYF. The CDR3 region has the DNA TGCAGCGGGTCGTCGGGGGGGATTTACGAGCAGTACTTC. This chain joins TRBV29-1 and TRBJ2-7, with 8 bases fitting TRBD2. CDR1 is SQVTM, CDR2 ANQGSEA, per germline. The CDR3 consists of 13 residues. V was clipped by 7 bases and J by 4 bases; unmatched bases: 9.

This clonotype turned up a few times. The chain has TRBV30 and TRBJ2-5; D is ambiguous. Trimming cost V 8 bases and J 2 bases, with 15 bases left between them. Germline CDR1 GTSNPN, CDR2 SVGIG (reference sequence). The CDR3 spans 13 residues. The CDR3 region has the DNA TGTGCCAGCGAACTTCGAGTACAAGAGACCCAGTACTTC. Its protein is CASELRVQETQYF.

This clonotype was recorded at least ten times. DNA of the CDR3: TGTGCCAGCAGCTTTCGGACGAGCTCTGGGGCCAACGTCCTGACTTTC. It translates to CASSFRTSSGANVLTF. V and J are TRBV7-3 and TRBJ2-6; no definite D call. Germline V CDR1 and CDR2: SGHTA, FQGTGA. V was trimmed by 3 bases and J by 0 bases, leaving 9 bases between them. The CDR3 runs to 16 residues.

The chain carries TRBV2 and TRBJ2-7, with a tentative D call TRBD2 (7 bases). This CDR3 region has 15 residues. V dropped 6 bases and J dropped 0 bases, with 15 bases sitting between them. Germline loops: CDR1 SNHLY, CDR2 FYNNEI. The CDR3 nucleotides read TGTGCCAGCAGGGGGCGGGGGCCCTCCTCCTACGAGCAGTACTTC. Translation gives CASRGRGPSSYEQYF.

The rearrangement joins TRBV7-2 to TRBJ1-5; TRBD1 aligns across 7 bases. This CDR3 is built from 13 residues. Germline trimming cut 5 bases from V and 2 bases from J; bases unmatched to any gene: 0. Germline CDR1 reads SGHTA; CDR2 reads FQGNSA. DNA of the CDR3: TGTGCCAGCAGCGGACAGGGCAATCAGCCCCAGCATTTT. Amino acid sequence: CASSGQGNQPQHF.

Ten or more counts support this clonotype. The V gene is TRBV7-9, the J gene TRBJ1-4; a weak D match, TRBD1 (6 bases). There are 14 residues in the CDR3. Germline V gives CDR1 SEHNR, CDR2 FQNEAQ (reference sequence). Trimming cost V 5 bases and J 3 bases, with 10 bases left between them. The CDR3 loop reads CASSHREPNEKLFF. For the CDR3, the DNA is TGTGCCAGCAGCCACAGGGAACCTAATGAAAAACTGTTTTTT.

The chain has TRBV4-1 and TRBJ2-5, with a possible D match to TRBD1 (6 bases). CDR1 and CDR2 (germline): MGHRA, YSYEKL. The CDR3 sequence is 15 residues long. V was pared by 4 bases and J by 5 bases, with 17 bases between. The CDR3 spells CASSLAWGRGETQYF. The CDR3, as DNA: TGCGCCAGCAGCCTCGCGTGGGGGCGCGGGGAGACCCAGTACTTC.

In its sample, this clonotype was seen many times. The chain couples TRBV12-3 or TRBV12-4 to TRBJ1-2, with a weak D call TRBD1 (5 bases). V lost 8 bases and J 2 bases, leaving 18 bases between the germline ends. CDR3 length: 15 amino acids. The CDR3 loop is CASLTNGGGNYGYTF. Here the CDR3 DNA reads TGTGCCAGCCTTACAAACGGCGGGGGAAACTATGGCTACACCTTC.

Many counts were recorded for this clonotype. The V gene is TRBV4-3, the J gene TRBJ2-1; TRBD2 aligns across 11 bases. V dropped 5 bases and J dropped 10; count of bases not matched to a gene: 13. CDR3 size: 16 residues. Germline V CDR1 and CDR2: LGHNA, YSLEER. CDR3 sequence: CASSSALGLAVAEQFF. The DNA for the CDR3 is TGCGCCAGCAGCTCCGCATTGGGACTAGCGGTCGCCGAGCAGTTCTTC.

This clonotype was counted at least ten times. The gene calls are TRBV12-2 and TRBJ2-1; the D segment call TRBD2 is taken from the table without a DNA check. TRBV12-2 is a pseudogene locus. There are 16 residues in the CDR3. The CDR3 sequence is CASRPTSGGYYNEQFF. The CDR3 DNA is TGTGCAAGTCGCCCGACTAGCGGGGGCTACTACAATGAGCAGTTCTTC.

This clonotype was observed at least ten times. The CDR3 DNA sequence: TGTGCCAGCAGCCTTGGGGGGGCTGGTGCCGGGGAGCTGTTTTTT. This codes for CASSLGGAGAGELFF. The chain links TRBV27 to TRBJ2-2; maybe TRBD2 (7 bases). The V and J ends lost 6 bases and 6 bases respectively, with 17 bases between them. There are 15 residues in the CDR3. Germline CDR1 is MNHEY and CDR2 is SMNVEV (reference sequence).

This clonotype was detected many times. The V gene is TRBV6-5, the J gene TRBJ1-2; 9 bases are shared with TRBD1. With 0 bases clipped from V and 7 bases from J, the junction kept 6 bases outside the gene matches. This CDR3 contains 15 residues. Germline CDR1 reads MNHEY; CDR2 reads SVGAGI. The CDR3 is CASSYSYRGLVGYTF. DNA for the CDR3: TGTGCCAGCAGTTACTCTTACAGGGGGCTAGTTGGCTACACCTTC.

The table lists this clonotype with a few counts. The chain couples TRBV7-8 to TRBJ2-6, with 12 bases that match TRBD2. Losses at the gene ends were 5 bases for V and 5 bases for J; bases not matched to a gene: 7. The CDR3 extends over 17 amino acids. The germline V gene has CDR1 SGHVS and CDR2 FQNEAQ. The CDR3 reads CASSGGLAGFRANVLTF. CDR3 DNA: TGTGCCAGCAGCGGGGGACTAGCGGGCTTCCGGGCCAACGTCCTGACTTTC. Full variable domain (missing parts from reference TRBV7-8 and TRBJ2-6): GAGVSQSPRYKVAKRGQDVALRCDPISGHVSLFWYQQALGQGPEFLTYFQNEAQLDKSGLPSDRFFAERPEGSVSTLKIQRTQQEDSAVYLCASSGGLAGFRANVLTFGAGSRLTVL.

At least ten counts were recorded for this clonotype. This rearrangement joins TRBV6-1 to TRBJ1-5, with TRBD1 matching 9 bases. The CDR3 is 15 amino acids. V lost 1 base and J lost 6; bases outside the gene matches: 4. Germline CDR1 and CDR2: MNHNS and SASEGT. The CDR3 reads CASSEETGGAQPQHF. The DNA of the CDR3 is TGTGCCAGCAGTGAAGAGACAGGGGGGGCTCAGCCCCAGCATTTT.

This clonotype was counted at least ten times. The CDR3 DNA reads TGTGCCAGCAGTTACTCCGACGACAGGGTGCCCGAGCAGTACTTC. Protein: CASSYSDDRVPEQYF. The chain carries TRBV6-2 or TRBV6-3 and TRBJ2-7; TRBD1 matches 7 bases. Trimming at V came to 0 bases and at J to 6 bases, leaving 8 bases not matched to a gene. The germline CDR1 and CDR2 sequences are MNHEY and SVGEGT. The CDR3 is 15 amino acids.

This clonotype was observed at least ten times. The rearrangement joins TRBV6-9 to TRBJ1-3; 8 nucleotides align to TRBD1. The CDR3 is 19 amino acids. Germline V lookup: CDR1 MNHGY, CDR2 SVAAGI. V gave up 6 bases and J gave up 2 bases; unmatched junction bases: 18. The DNA for the CDR3 is TGTGCCAGCAGACCAACCCCCGACAGGGGCCATCGCCCTGGAAACACCATATATTTT. Translating gives CASRPTPDRGHRPGNTIYF.

This clonotype was detected only a few times. The DNA of the CDR3 is TGCAGCGTTCGGGGGGCGACTGAAGCTTTCTTT. This sequence encodes CSVRGATEAFF. The genes are TRBV29-1 and TRBJ1-1; perhaps TRBD1 as D (6 bases). Trimming removed 5 bases from V and 5 bases from J, with 9 bases in between. Germline values: CDR1 SQVTM, CDR2 ANQGSEA. The CDR3 is made up of 11 amino acids.

The chain has TRBV28 and TRBJ1-2; TRBD1 aligns across 7 bases. Germline-derived CDR1 and CDR2 are MDHEN and SYDVKM. CDR3 length: 12 amino acids. Unmatched junction bases numbered 6, after V lost 5 bases and J lost 9 bases. The CDR3 DNA is TGTGCCAGCAGTACAGGGGAGTTTAGCTACACCTTC. Translation: CASSTGEFSYTF.

This chain uses TRBV3-1 with TRBJ2-1; D is uncertain. Germline V gene lookup returns CDR1 LGHDT and CDR2 YNNKEL (reference sequence). Trimming left V 0 bases short and J 6 bases short, with 12 bases between. CDR3 length: 15 residues. The DNA of the CDR3 is TGTGCCAGCAGCCAAGACGCCTTAACTCGCAATGAGCAGTTCTTC. Residues: CASSQDALTRNEQFF.

This clonotype was seen many times. The chain has TRBV29-1 and TRBJ1-1, with D perhaps matching TRBD1 (5 bases). The germline V gene encodes CDR1 SQVTM and CDR2 ANQGSEA. V lost 5 bases and J lost 5, with 15 bases in between. The CDR3 has 13 amino acids. The DNA of the CDR3 is TGCAGCGTTCCCGGGACCAGGGAGACTGAAGCTTTCTTT. This translates into CSVPGTRETEAFF. Combining the CDR3 with reference TRBV29-1 and TRBJ1-1 gives the whole variable domain SAVISQKPSRDICQRGTSLTIQCQVDSQVTMMFWYRQQPGQSLTLIATANQGSEATYESGFVIDKFPISRPNLTFSTLTVSNMSPEDSSIYLCSVPGTRETEAFFGQGTRLTVV.

This clonotype was seen repeatedly, ten times or more. The gene calls are TRBV6-2 or TRBV6-3 and TRBJ1-5; maybe TRBD1 (5 bases). The CDR3 consists of 15 residues. Trimming took off 6 bases at V and 5 bases at J, with 17 bases between the two ends. The germline CDR1 and CDR2 sequences are MNHEY and SVGEGT. CDR3 DNA: TGTGCCAGCAGGACCACAGTGGGGGTTTATCAGCCCCAGCATTTT. Its protein product is CASRTTVGVYQPQHF.